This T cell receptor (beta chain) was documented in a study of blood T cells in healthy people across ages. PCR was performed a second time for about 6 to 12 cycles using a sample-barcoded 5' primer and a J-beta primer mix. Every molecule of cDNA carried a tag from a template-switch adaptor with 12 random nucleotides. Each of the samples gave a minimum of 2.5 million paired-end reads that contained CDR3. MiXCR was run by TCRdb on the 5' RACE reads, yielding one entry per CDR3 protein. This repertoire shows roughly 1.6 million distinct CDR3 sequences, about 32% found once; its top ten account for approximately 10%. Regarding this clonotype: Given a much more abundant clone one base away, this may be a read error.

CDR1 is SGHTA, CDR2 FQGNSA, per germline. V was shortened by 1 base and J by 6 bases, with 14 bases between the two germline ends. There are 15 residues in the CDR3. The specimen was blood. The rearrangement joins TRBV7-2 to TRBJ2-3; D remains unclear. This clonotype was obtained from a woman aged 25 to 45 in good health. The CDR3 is CASSLGCSFGDTQYF. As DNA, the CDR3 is TGTGCCAGCAGCTTAGGTTGCAGTTTTGGGGATACGCAGTATTTT.